These 23 T cell receptor beta chains came from one sample sequenced in a study of OX40 agonist ivuxolimab in advanced cancers. Method: immunoSEQ multiplex PCR; TCRdb's copy keeps in-frame clones and lacks some. The sample includes fewer than 40,000 clones, less than 90% seen only once; the top ten take approximately 20%. The specimen comprised CD4+ or CD8+ T cells sorted from blood, sampled in a trial of the OX40 agonist ivuxolimab. The receptors derive from an adult with an advanced solid tumor such as melanoma, head and neck, liver or kidney cancer.

The rearrangement links TRBV4-3 to TRBJ1-2, with D possibly matching TRBD1 (5 bases). This CDR3 is 15 amino acids long. CDR1 and CDR2 from the germline V gene are LGHNA and YSLEER. Trimming pared 1 base from V and 2 bases from J, leaving 11 bases between. The CDR3 coding sequence is TGCGCCAGCAGCCAAGGAAGGGGACGAAACTATGGCTACACCTTC. It encodes CASSQGRGRNYGYTF.

The chain links TRBV6-4 to TRBJ2-3; D is possibly TRBD1 (5 bases). This CDR3 is built from 12 residues. V lost 1 base and J 9 bases, leaving 8 bases between the germline ends. Germline CDR1 and CDR2: MRHNA and SNTAGT. The CDR3 loop reads CASSDLDMTQYF. CDR3 in DNA: TGTGCCAGCAGTGACTTGGACATGACGCAGTATTTT.

The V call is TRBV5-1, the J call TRBJ2-7, with 10 positions matching TRBD2. The CDR3 totals 17 residues. Germline CDR1 SGHRS, CDR2 YFSETQ. The V and J ends lost 6 bases and 4 bases, in that order; junction bases with no gene match: 16. For the CDR3, the DNA is TGCGCCAGCACCAAGCGGGGGCTAGCGGGGGAAATTTACGAGCAGTACTTC. It is translated as CASTKRGLAGEIYEQYF.

V gene TRBV27 combines with J gene TRBJ2-2; D possibly corresponds to TRBD2 (6 bases). Germline V gives CDR1 MNHEY, CDR2 SMNVEV (reference sequence). Trimming removed 5 bases from V and 4 bases from J, with 14 bases in between. This CDR3 has 15 residues. The CDR3 reads CASSTGDFGTGELFF. CDR3 bases: TGTGCCAGCAGTACGGGGGATTTTGGCACCGGGGAGCTGTTTTTT.

The genes are TRBV5-1 and TRBJ1-2; no definite D call. V lost 3 bases, J lost 4 bases, and 10 bases lay in between. Germline-derived CDR1 and CDR2 are SGHRS and YFSETQ. This CDR3 is built from 13 residues. Written as DNA, the CDR3 is TGCGCCAGCAGCTCGACCTCCCTCTATGGCTACACCTTC. This gives the protein CASSSTSLYGYTF.

The chain is built from TRBV5-8 and TRBJ2-1; TRBD2 matches 7 bases. Germline CDR1 SGHTS, CDR2 YDEGEE. With V trimmed by 2 bases and J by 4 bases, 3 bases remained unmatched. The CDR3 has 14 amino acids. CDR3 DNA: TGTGCCAGCAGCTTACTAGCGAGTTACAATGAGCAGTTCTTC. This sequence encodes CASSLLASYNEQFF.

CDR3 DNA: TGTGCCAGCAGCTTGGGACAGATCTATGGCTACACCTTC. Residues: CASSLGQIYGYTF. V usage is TRBV7-3 and J usage is TRBJ1-2; TRBD1 matches 7 bases. The CDR3 has 13 residues. Germline V lookup: CDR1 SGHTA, CDR2 FQGTGA. The ends lost 3 bases at V and 4 bases at J; junction bases unmatched: 2. Supplemented by reference TRBV7-3 and TRBJ1-2, the full variable domain reads GAGVSQTPSNKVTEKGKYVELRCDPISGHTALYWYRQSLGQGPEFLIYFQGTGAADDSGLPNDRFFAVRPEGSVSTLKIQRTERGDSAVYLCASSLGQIYGYTFGSGTRLTVV.

This clone was recorded many times. In the same sample, other DNA sequences code for this CDR3. This rearrangement joins TRBV15 to TRBJ1-5; D unclear. CDR3 size: 13 residues. Germline V gives CDR1 LNHNV, CDR2 YYDKDF (reference sequence). Trimming removed 0 bases from V and 4 bases from J, with 4 bases in between. CDR3 loop: CATSRDRNQPQHF. The CDR3 DNA is TGTGCCACCAGCAGAGATAGAAATCAGCCCCAGCATTTT.

The V and J genes are TRBV4-1 and TRBJ1-4, with TRBD1 matching 9 bases. With V trimmed by 6 bases and J by 8 bases, 10 bases remained unmatched. Germline-derived CDR1 and CDR2 are MGHRA and YSYEKL. CDR3 length equals 15 residues. CDR3 coding DNA: TGCGCCAGCAGAGATACAGGGGGCGCCTACGAAAAACTGTTTTTT. It encodes CASRDTGGAYEKLFF.

V usage is TRBV28 and J usage is TRBJ2-5; D may be TRBD2 (6 bases). Per the germline V gene, CDR1 is MDHEN and CDR2 is SYDVKM. The CDR3 has 15 residues. Trimming left V 5 bases short and J 0 bases short, with 13 bases between. The CDR3 region has the DNA TGTGCCAGCAGTCCCCGATGGGAGGACCAAGAGACCCAGTACTTC. Amino acids: CASSPRWEDQETQYF.

The chain uses TRBV5-1 and TRBJ2-3; D assignment may be TRBD1 or TRBD2 (6 bases each). Trimming removed 0 bases at V and 6 bases at J, with 11 bases between. Germline lookup yields CDR1 SGHRS and CDR2 YFSETQ. The CDR3 spans 14 residues. The CDR3 DNA reads as TGCGCCAGCAGCTTGGCCTCGGGGGCGGATACGCAGTATTTT. Translating gives CASSLASGADTQYF.

DNA for the CDR3: TGTGCCAGCACCAGGACAGACGCCTACGAGCAGTACTTC. Translated, it gives CASTRTDAYEQYF. The chain is built from TRBV11-2 and TRBJ2-7, with D tentatively TRBD1 (6 bases). V was pared by 7 bases and J by 2 bases, with 12 bases between. Germline CDR1 and CDR2: SGHAT and FQNNGV. This CDR3 spans 13 amino acids.

The CDR3 DNA reads as TGCGCCAGCAGCCAAGTGACCCAGGACTTACAAGAGACCCAGTACTTC. It specifies CASSQVTQDLQETQYF. The rearrangement links TRBV4-1 to TRBJ2-5, with D possibly matching TRBD2 (5 bases). Germline CDR1 reads MGHRA; CDR2 reads YSYEKL. CDR3 size: 16 residues. The germline V and J ends were trimmed by 1 base and 2 bases, with 14 bases remaining between them.

The rearrangement links TRBV11-2 to TRBJ2-1; TRBD1 matches at 9 bases. J gave up 5 bases and V 5 bases, and 10 bases lay outside the gene matches. Germline V gene data show CDR1 as SGHAT and CDR2 as FQNNGV. The CDR3 is 16 residues long. The CDR3 DNA reads TGTGCCAGCAGCAATGGAGGGACAGGGAGGAACAATGAGCAGTTCTTC. Protein: CASSNGGTGRNNEQFF.

V is TRBV7-9 and J is TRBJ1-4, with TRBD1 as a possible D gene (6 bases). In germline, CDR1 is SEHNR, CDR2 FQNEAQ (reference sequence). This CDR3 has 16 amino acids. The V gene lost 2 bases and the J gene lost 7 bases, with 17 bases spanning the gap. CDR3 region: CASSLWNGTRSEKLFF. Here the CDR3 DNA reads TGTGCCAGCAGCTTATGGAACGGGACACGAAGTGAAAAACTGTTTTTT. Full variable domain (remainder filled in from reference TRBV7-9 and TRBJ1-4): DTGVSQNPRHKITKRGQNVTFRCDPISEHNRLYWYRQTLGQGPEFLTYFQNEAQLEKSRLLSDRFSAERPKGSFSTLEIQRTEQGDSAMYLCASSLWNGTRSEKLFFGSGTQLSVL.

The chain employs TRBV21-1 and TRBJ2-3; TRBD2 is the table's D call, not checked against the DNA. TRBV21-1 is a pseudogene segment. The CDR3 is 18 amino acids. CDR3 DNA sequence: TGTGCCAGCAGCAATCACCTAGCGGGAGGGTCTAGCACAGATACGCAGTATTTT. It yields the protein CASSNHLAGGSSTDTQYF.

V usage is TRBV7-2 and J usage is TRBJ2-7; 8 nucleotides line up with TRBD1. This CDR3 region has 14 residues. Germline trimming cut 2 bases from V and 7 bases from J; bases unmatched to any gene: 7. The V gene's germline CDR1 is SGHTA and CDR2 FQGNSA. The CDR3 spells CASSLSPGGQEQYF. The CDR3 DNA reads TGTGCCAGCAGCTTAAGTCCAGGGGGCCAAGAGCAGTACTTC.

CDR3 sequence (DNA): TGCGCCAGCAGCCAAGAAGGACAGAACACTGAAGCTTTCTTT. Amino acid sequence: CASSQEGQNTEAFF. The chain uses TRBV4-1 and TRBJ1-1, with a possible D match to TRBD1 (5 bases). V was clipped by 0 bases and J by 1 base, with 6 bases between them. This CDR3 spans 14 amino acids. From germline, CDR1 is MGHRA and CDR2 YSYEKL.

This rearrangement joins TRBV6-1 to TRBJ1-1; 9 nucleotides match TRBD1. The V gene's germline CDR1 is MNHNS and CDR2 SASEGT. This CDR3 has 15 residues. The trim removed 0 bases at V and 5 bases at J, leaving 4 bases unmatched. CDR3 residues: CASSEARGQGTEAFF. DNA for the CDR3: TGTGCCAGCAGTGAAGCTAGGGGACAGGGTACTGAAGCTTTCTTT.

J is TRBJ2-7 and V is TRBV27, with 12 bases fitting TRBD1. The CDR3 is 15 amino acids. The junction had 4 bases not matched to a gene; V was cut back by 5 bases and J by 2 bases. Per germline, CDR1 MNHEY and CDR2 SMNVEV (reference sequence). The CDR3 sequence is CASSPRDRGPYEQYF. DNA for the CDR3: TGTGCCAGCAGTCCCCGGGACAGGGGGCCCTACGAGCAGTACTTC.

The rearrangement links TRBV7-2 to TRBJ2-3; 11 bases are a match to TRBD2. CDR1 is SGHTA, CDR2 FQGNSA, per germline. The V and J ends lost 1 base and 4 bases, in that order; junction bases with no gene match: 4. The CDR3 has 16 residues. The CDR3 region is CASSLVAGGRADTQYF. The DNA of the CDR3 is TGTGCCAGCAGCTTAGTAGCGGGGGGGCGGGCAGATACGCAGTATTTT.

This chain links TRBV5-4 with TRBJ1-5; a weak D match, TRBD1 (5 bases). The CDR3 covers 16 residues. Germline CDR1 and CDR2: SGHNT and YYREEE (reference sequence). The ends were cut back, 7 bases at V and 7 bases at J, with 24 bases in the middle. The CDR3 DNA reads as TGTGCCAGCCGAAGTTTCGGGGGAGGGGCCCAGCAGCCCCAGCATTTT. Amino acids: CASRSFGGGAQQPQHF.

The CDR3 protein is CASSLKTSSYEQYF. The CDR3 DNA follows: TGTGCCAGCAGCTTGAAGACTAGTAGCTACGAGCAGTACTTC. This chain uses TRBV11-2 with TRBJ2-7, with D perhaps TRBD2 (6 bases). Germline V gene data show CDR1 as SGHAT and CDR2 as FQNNGV. The CDR3 loop spans 14 amino acids. V lost 3 bases and J 3 bases, leaving 12 bases between the germline ends.